The following is a TCR beta chain sequence with its context. Its antigen is unknown. The data were taken from a study of shared clonotypes between healthy human individuals. Study summary: There were three CD4 naive, three CD4 memory, two CD8 naive and one CD8 memory plates per donor. General study findings and limits: Among several donors, approximately 4.6% of naive CD4 clonotypes were found in common.

The repertoire was sequenced with immunoSEQ multiplex PCR; TCRdb's copy has only in-frame clones and lacks some. The sample comprises 150,000 to 200,000 clones, 80% to 95% of which are singletons, and 0.067% rests with the top ten. The sample taken for sequencing was naive CD4+ T cells sorted from blood. This sample's subset: CD45RA+ positively selected. This receptor was obtained from a woman aged 25 to 39 in good health.

The CDR3 DNA is TGTGCCACCAGCAGAGTGATGGGCGGGAGGGCCGAGCAGTACTTC. Translation: CATSRVMGGRAEQYF. The chain links TRBV15 to TRBJ2-5; 9 nucleotides match TRBD2. TRBJ2-7 matches the DNA end more closely, so the J call is doubtful. Germline loops: CDR1 LNHNV, CDR2 YYDKDF (reference sequence). The CDR3 contains 15 residues.